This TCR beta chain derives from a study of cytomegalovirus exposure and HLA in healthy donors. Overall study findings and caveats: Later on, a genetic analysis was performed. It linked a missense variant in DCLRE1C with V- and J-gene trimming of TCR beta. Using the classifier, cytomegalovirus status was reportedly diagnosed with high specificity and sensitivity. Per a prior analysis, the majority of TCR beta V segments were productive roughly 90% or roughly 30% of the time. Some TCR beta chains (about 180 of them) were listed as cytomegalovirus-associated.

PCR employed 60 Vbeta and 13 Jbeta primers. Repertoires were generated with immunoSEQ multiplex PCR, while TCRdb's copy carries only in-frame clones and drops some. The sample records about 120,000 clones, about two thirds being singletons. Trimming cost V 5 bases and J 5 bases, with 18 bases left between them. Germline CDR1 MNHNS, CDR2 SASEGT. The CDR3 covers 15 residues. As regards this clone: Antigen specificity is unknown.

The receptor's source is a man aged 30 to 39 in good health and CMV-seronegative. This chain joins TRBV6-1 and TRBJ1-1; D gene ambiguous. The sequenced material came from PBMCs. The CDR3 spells CASSLAGNINTEAFF. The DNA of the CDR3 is TGTGCCAGCAGTCTTGCGGGGAATATAAATACTGAAGCTTTCTTT.